These T cell receptor beta chains were read from a single sample in a study of beta chain features in type 1 diabetes. Profiling relied on immunoSEQ multiplex PCR, and the TCRdb table lists in-frame clones only, not all of them. There are fewer than 25,000 clones in the sample; roughly 66% occur only once, and 3.5% to 4.5% lies in the top ten. The material sequenced was Tregs from blood. These receptors were obtained from a man aged 18 to 30 with type 1 diabetes. Each CDR3 is given with its conserved first and last residue. The D gene is left open where the match is weak. Clone size is not always given. Where it is, it says once, few, many or a class for expanded clones.

TRBJ2-1 TRBV9 TRBD2 NA TGTGCCAGCACCCGTAGGTTGGGCGGGGGGCACAATGAGCAGTTCTTC CASTRRLGGGHNEQFF
TRBJ1-3 TRBV7-9 NA NA TGTGCCAGCAGCTCCCCCGGCCACCGGAGCACCATATATTTT CASSSPGHRSTIYF
TRBJ2-5 TRBV5-4 TRBD1 NA TGTGCCAGCAGCTCCCGGGACAGGGGTGGCGAGACCCAGTACTTC CASSSRDRGGETQYF
TRBJ1-2 TRBV7-2 NA NA TGTGCCAGCAGCTTAGCCCTGGGGGCCCCCTATGGCTACACCTTC CASSLALGAPYGYTF
TRBJ1-5 TRBV27 NA NA TGTGCCAGCAGTTTCGGGGCGGGACAGCCCCAGCATTTT CASSFGAGQPQHF
TRBJ2-1 TRBV11-1 TRBD2 NA TGTGCCAGCAGCACAACTAGCGGGAGGGTTGATGAGCAGTTCTTC CASSTTSGRVDEQFF
TRBJ2-7 TRBV20-1 NA NA TGCAGTGCCAAGGACTTGGACGAGCAGTACTTC CSAKDLDEQYF
TRBJ2-1 TRBV18 TRBD1 NA TGTGCCAGCTCACCGGACAGGGGAAATGAGCAGTTCTTC CASSPDRGNEQFF
TRBJ2-1 TRBV29-1 TRBD1 NA TGCAGCGGCTGGGACAGCTCCTACAATGAGCAGTTCTTC CSGWDSSYNEQFF
TRBJ1-2 TRBV7-9 NA NA TGTGCCAGCAGCTTAGCCTTCTCGACAGTCGGCTACACCTTC CASSLAFSTVGYTF
TRBJ2-1 TRBV5-1 TRBD2 few TGCGCCAGCAGCTTTGGAGCGGGAGGGCCCTATGAGCAGTTCTTC CASSFGAGGPYEQFF
TRBJ2-1 TRBV9 TRBD2 NA TGTGCCAGCAGCGTCTCTAGCGGGACACAGTTCTTC CASSVSSGTQFF
TRBJ2-2 TRBV7-9 NA once TGTGCCAGCAGCTTCTGGGCCACCGGGGAGCTGTTTTTT CASSFWATGELFF
TRBJ2-7 TRBV5-1 NA few TGCGCCAGCAGCTCCCACTACGAGCAGTACTTC CASSSHYEQYF
TRBJ1-1 TRBV29-1 NA few TGCAGCGTTGCTGACACTGAAGCTTTCTTT CSVADTEAFF
TRBJ2-7 TRBV6-6 NA NA TGTGCCATCCGTACCACAGGGTCCTACGAGCAGTACTTC CAIRTTGSYEQYF
TRBJ2-7 TRBV28 NA NA TGTGCCAGCAGTCCGCAGGGGCTAGAGGTCGAGCAGTACTTC CASSPQGLEVEQYF
TRBJ1-1 TRBV18 TRBD1 NA TGTGCCGCAGGGGGCGGATCTGAAGCTTTCTTT CAAGGGSEAFF
TRBJ1-2 TRBV7-9 TRBD1 NA TGTGCCAGCAGCTTAGAGGGGGCTTCCTCTGGCTACACCTTC CASSLEGASSGYTF
TRBJ1-5 TRBV6-1 NA NA TGTGCCAGCAGTGACAGGGGCGGCAATCAGCCCCAGCATTTT CASSDRGGNQPQHF
TRBJ2-3 TRBV11-2 NA once TGTGCCAGCAGCTTACTCTATACGCAGTATTTT CASSLLYTQYF
TRBJ1-1 TRBV19 TRBD1 once TGTGCCAGTAGTAGCTGGGGACAGGGATGGACTGAAGCTTTCTTT CASSSWGQGWTEAFF
TRBJ2-2 TRBV7-8 NA NA TGTGCCAGCAGCCAAGCCCCGACCGGGGAGCTGTTTTTT CASSQAPTGELFF
TRBJ2-3 TRBV11-2 TRBD2 NA TGTGCCAGCAGCTTGGGGACTAGCGCGGCAGATACGCAGTATTTT CASSLGTSAADTQYF
TRBJ2-3 TRBV6-1 TRBD2 NA TGTGCCAGCAGTGAAGCGGGGGGGGTCGGAGATACGCAGTATTTT CASSEAGGVGDTQYF
TRBJ2-1 TRBV23-1 TRBD1 medium-sized TGCGCCAGCAGTCAATCGGACAGGGGCTGCAATGAGCAGTTCTTC CASSQSDRGCNEQFF
TRBJ2-2 TRBV28 TRBD2 NA TGTGCCAGCACCGAACCGGGACTAGCGGGGGGGCCGATCACCGGGGAGCTGTTTTTT CASTEPGLAGGPITGELFF
TRBJ2-7 TRBV29-1 TRBD1 few TGCAGCGTCGGGACAGCGAGCTCCTACGAGCAGTACTTC CSVGTASSYEQYF
TRBJ2-5 TRBV5-4 TRBD2 NA TGTGCCAGCAGAGATGGCCGGGAGGTACAAGAGACCCAGTACTTC CASRDGREVQETQYF
TRBJ2-1 TRBV7-9 NA NA TGTGCCAGCACCTCGATAGTAAATGAGCAGTTCTTC CASTSIVNEQFF
TRBJ2-5 TRBV5-1 TRBD2 NA TGCGCCAGCAGCCGCGGGACTACACAAGAGACCCAGTACTTC CASSRGTTQETQYF
TRBJ2-7 TRBV9 NA NA TGTGCCAGCAGCGTAGGAATAGGGGCACCGTCTTCCTACGAGCAGTACTTC CASSVGIGAPSSYEQYF
TRBJ2-1 TRBV25-1 NA NA TGTGCCAGCAGTGAATTTGGGGGCCGAAGCTCCTACAATGAGCAGTTCTTC CASSEFGGRSSYNEQFF
TRBJ2-3 TRBV7-2 NA NA TGTGCCAGCAGCTCCTTGCCCCCTACGTGGTTCCTAGATACGCAGTATTTT CASSSLPPTWFLDTQYF
TRBJ2-3 TRBV7-2 TRBD2 few TGTGCCAGCAGCTTGGCGGGGACTAGCGGGGCAGATACGCAGTATTTT CASSLAGTSGADTQYF
TRBJ2-2 TRBV10-2 NA NA TGCGCCAGCACAGGGAACACCGGGGAGCTGTTTTTT CASTGNTGELFF
TRBJ1-3 TRBV28 NA NA TGTGCCAGCAGCTTAGGGGGGACTGGAAACACCATATATTTT CASSLGGTGNTIYF
TRBJ1-5 TRBV10-3 TRBD1 NA TGTGCCATAGCAGGGGGAGGTCAGCCCCAGCATTTT CAIAGGGQPQHF
TRBJ1-5 TRBV6-6 TRBD1 NA TGTGCCAGCAGTTTGTGGACAGGGGGTCAGCCCCAGCATTTT CASSLWTGGQPQHF
TRBJ2-3 TRBV28 TRBD2 NA TGTGCCAGCGGAAGACTAGCGGGGGGGCCAGATACGCAGTATTTT CASGRLAGGPDTQYF
TRBJ2-7 TRBV10-3 NA few TGTGCCATCAGTGTGACAGGAGAGATCTACGAGCAGTACTTC CAISVTGEIYEQYF
TRBJ1-3 TRBV27 NA NA TGTGCCAGCAGTCCACGGAGGGGCGCAGGGAACACCATATATTTT CASSPRRGAGNTIYF
TRBJ2-7 TRBV5-1 NA NA TGCGCCAGCAGCTTGTATGCCGAGCAGTACTTC CASSLYAEQYF
TRBJ2-7 TRBV7-6 TRBD2 few TGTGCCAGCAGCGGGCCGGAGGCGGGGGGATCCTACGAGCAGTACTTC CASSGPEAGGSYEQYF
TRBJ2-3 TRBV28 NA NA TGTGCCAGCAGTTTCCGGGGAGTTAGCACAGATACGCAGTATTTT CASSFRGVSTDTQYF
TRBJ2-2 TRBV2 NA few TGTGCCAGCAGTGAAGCCGGGAACGGGGAGCTGTTTTTT CASSEAGNGELFF
TRBJ2-5 TRBV5-5 NA NA TGTGCCAGCAGCTTGAGTCCGGGAGACCCAGAGACCCAGTACTTC CASSLSPGDPETQYF
TRBJ2-7 TRBV28 TRBD2 NA TGTGCCAGCCGTCGGGGGGGGCGTAGCGAGCAGTACTTC CASRRGGRSEQYF
TRBJ1-1 TRBV7-9 NA NA TGTGCCAGCAGCTTACGGGGGAACACTGAAGCTTTCTTT CASSLRGNTEAFF
TRBJ1-6 TRBV6-6 NA NA TGTGCCAGCAGTTACTCTGCGGAACCTAATTCACCCCTCCACTTT CASSYSAEPNSPLHF
TRBJ2-7 TRBV30 TRBD1 NA TGTGCCTGGAGAACCGGGACAGGGGACCTCGAGCAGTACTTC CAWRTGTGDLEQYF
TRBJ2-1 TRBV10-2 NA NA TGCGCCAGCAGTGTTGGGCATGAGCAGTTCTTC CASSVGHEQFF